The clone carrying this T cell receptor (beta chain) was detected once. Assay: immunoSEQ multiplex PCR; the TCRdb copy retains only in-frame clones and omits some. Among roughly 15,000 clones listed, 80% were seen once. The data are from a study of ipilimumab plus nivolumab after autologous stem cell transplantation. The clonotype originates from a male donor with diffuse large B-cell lymphoma. This sample comprised PBMCs, obtained in a trial of ipilimumab plus nivolumab as post-transplant consolidation.

The CDR3 sequence is CASTPTSGGSYEQYF. CDR3 coding DNA: TGTGCCAGCACCCCGACTAGCGGGGGCTCCTACGAGCAGTACTTC. V gene TRBV6-6 combines with J gene TRBJ2-7, with 12 bases lining up with TRBD2. Trimming took 7 bases from V and 0 from J; bases not matched to a gene: 4. The germline CDR1 and CDR2 sequences are MNHNY and SVGAGI (reference sequence). This CDR3 has 15 residues.